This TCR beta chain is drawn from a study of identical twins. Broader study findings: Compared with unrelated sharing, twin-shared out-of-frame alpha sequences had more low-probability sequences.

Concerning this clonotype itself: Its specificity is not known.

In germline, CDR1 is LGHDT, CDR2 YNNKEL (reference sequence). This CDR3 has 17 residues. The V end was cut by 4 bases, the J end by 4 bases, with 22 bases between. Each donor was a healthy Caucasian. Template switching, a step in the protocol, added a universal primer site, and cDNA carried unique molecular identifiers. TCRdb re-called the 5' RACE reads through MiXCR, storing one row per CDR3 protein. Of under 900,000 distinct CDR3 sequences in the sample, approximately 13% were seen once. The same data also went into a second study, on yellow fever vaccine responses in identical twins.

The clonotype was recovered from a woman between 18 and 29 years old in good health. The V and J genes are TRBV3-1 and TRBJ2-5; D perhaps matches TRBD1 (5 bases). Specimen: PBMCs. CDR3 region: CASSRSLFQGNGETQYF. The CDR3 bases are TGTGCCAGCAGCCGATCTCTTTTCCAGGGTAATGGAGAGACCCAGTACTTC.